This TCR beta chain is drawn from a study of vaccination effects on CD4 cells after COVID-19. Concerning this clone itself: Antigen: not known.

Sequenced by immunoSEQ multiplex PCR; TCRdb stores in-frame clones only, minus some. The sample carries tens of thousands of clones, roughly 85% recorded once. General observations from the study: Missing from the study were early post-infection timepoints, and its convalescent patients were few.

Antigen-specific CD4+ T cells expanded by the ViraFEST assay with viral peptide pools were then sequenced. When less than 12 days of culture had elapsed, CD4+ T cells were isolated. The participants, recipients of two vaccine doses, got either BNT162b2 or mRNA-1273. Prior SARS-CoV-2 infection was absent in the vaccine recipients, as shown by negative nucleocapsid antibodies. Sequencing used CD4+ T cells from PBMCs cultured with SARS-CoV-2 spike peptides, obtained after COVID-19 vaccination. The receptor's source is a human donor who received a COVID-19 vaccine. Some clones in this sample may be carry-over from other donors' samples.

CDR3 in DNA: TGTGCCTGGAGTGGTAGAGGGGGAGAGCAGTACGTC. It is translated as CAWSGRGGEQYV. The V gene is TRBV30, the J gene TRBJ2-7; TRBD1 is a possible D gene (6 bases). This CDR3 region has 12 residues. Between the trimmed V and J ends, which lost 1 base and 7 bases, there was a span of 11 bases. CDR1 GTSNPN and CDR2 SVGIG come from the germline V gene (reference sequence).